This TCR beta chain was recovered during a study of a mutant IDH1 vaccine in newly diagnosed glioma. Time point meaning: week 35, safety follow-up. All doses held 300 ug of mutant IDH1 20-mer peptide, with topical imiquimod. Germline CDR1 SGHRS, CDR2 YFSETQ. Trimming at V came to 7 bases and at J to 6 bases, leaving 10 bases not matched to a gene. The CDR3 consists of 13 residues. Sequencing was performed with immunoSEQ multiplex PCR; in TCRdb, only in-frame clones are kept and a portion is missing. In the table there are tens of thousands of clones, around 85% of which are singletons. About this clone: The antigen remains unidentified.

The starting material was PBMCs, obtained from a glioma patient whose treatment included an IDH1 peptide vaccine. The sequence was obtained from a man between 40 and 49 years old with glioma. This sequence joins TRBV5-1 and TRBJ2-7; the match to TRBD2 covers 7 bases. CDR3 DNA: TGCGCCAGCGGTCCCCGTAGCGGGCCCGAGCAGTACTTC. This sequence encodes CASGPRSGPEQYF. The full variable domain, rest sourced from reference TRBV5-1 and TRBJ2-7, is KAGVTQTPRYLIKTRGQQVTLSCSPISGHRSVSWYQQTPGQGLQFLFEYFSETQRNKGNFPGRFSGRQFSNSRSEMNVSTLELGDSALYLCASGPRSGPEQYFGPGTRLTVT.